The rows below give T cell receptor beta chains drawn from one sample of a study of memory CD4+ T cells and cytomegalovirus serostatus. Generated by immunoSEQ multiplex PCR, the TCRdb table keeps only in-frame clones and is missing some. The table lists approximately 56,000 clones, over 80% of them singletons, with approximately 0.44% in the top ten. Sequenced: memory CD4+ T cells from blood. The receptors shown here come from an adult in good health and CMV-seronegative. Each CDR3 is given with its conserved first and last residue. D genes are given only for firm matches. Only part of the rows carry a size: once, few, many, or a class if the clone is expanded.

v_call	d_call	clone_size	j_call	cdr3_aa	cdr3_nt
TRBV30	-	few	TRBJ1-1	CAWSRGITFF	TGTGCCTGGAGTCGGGGGATTACTTTCTTT
TRBV19	TRBD1	-	TRBJ1-1	CASSIGGWAGGEGRTEAFF	TGTGCCAGTAGTATAGGGGGCTGGGCAGGGGGCGAGGGACGGACTGAAGCTTTCTTT
TRBV7-2	-	-	TRBJ1-5	CASSADGYSNQPQHF	TGTGCCAGCAGCGCGGACGGATATAGCAATCAGCCCCAGCATTTT
TRBV28	TRBD2	-	TRBJ2-1	CASSGSGGLREQFF	TGTGCCAGCAGTGGTAGCGGGGGATTGCGGGAGCAGTTCTTC
TRBV30	-	-	TRBJ2-2	CASGNTHANTGELFF	TGTGCCTCTGGAAACACCCACGCGAACACCGGGGAGCTGTTTTTT
TRBV7-9	-	-	TRBJ1-2	CASSRTGSYGYTF	TGTGCCAGCAGCCGTACAGGGTCCTATGGCTACACCTTC
TRBV5-1	-	-	TRBJ2-5	CASSKGNQETQYF	TGCGCCAGCAGCAAGGGGAACCAAGAGACCCAGTACTTC
TRBV28	-	once	TRBJ1-4	CASSPPGAPGEKLFF	TGTGCCAGCAGTCCCCCCGGGGCTCCCGGGGAAAAACTGTTTTTT
TRBV5-8	-	-	TRBJ1-1	CASSLTGNTEAFF	TGTGCCAGCAGCTTGACAGGGAACACTGAAGCTTTCTTT
TRBV18	-	-	TRBJ1-1	CASSLLNTEAFF	TGTGCCAGCTCACTACTGAACACTGAAGCTTTCTTT
TRBV9	-	-	TRBJ2-1	CASSVAGRPSYNEQFF	TGTGCCAGCAGCGTAGCGGGTCGCCCTTCCTACAATGAGCAGTTCTTC
TRBV5-4	TRBD1	few	TRBJ1-1	CASSWGQGEAFF	TGTGCCAGCAGCTGGGGACAGGGTGAAGCTTTCTTT
TRBV5-1	-	-	TRBJ2-2	CASSRPTDTGELFF	TGCGCCAGCAGCAGACCGACAGACACCGGGGAGCTGTTTTTT
TRBV5-6	-	few	TRBJ1-2	CASSLAATYGYTF	TGTGCCAGCAGCTTGGCAGCTACCTATGGCTACACCTTC
TRBV15	TRBD2	-	TRBJ2-7	CATSRVSGGVYEQYF	TGTGCCACCAGCAGAGTTAGCGGGGGGGTGTACGAGCAGTACTTC
TRBV5-4	-	-	TRBJ2-1	CASSLDIPVINEQFF	TGTGCCAGCAGCTTGGATATACCAGTGATCAATGAGCAGTTCTTC
TRBV9	TRBD2	-	TRBJ2-3	CASSVGGDTDTQYF	TGTGCCAGCAGCGTGGGGGGGGATACAGATACGCAGTATTTT
TRBV5-6	-	-	TRBJ2-2	CASRSGVYTGELFF	TGTGCCAGCAGATCAGGGGTGTACACCGGGGAGCTGTTTTTT
TRBV28	TRBD1	-	TRBJ2-2	CASRKDRYTGELFF	TGTGCCAGCAGGAAGGACAGGTACACCGGGGAGCTGTTTTTT
TRBV19	-	-	TRBJ1-1	CASTPQGRGRDTEAFF	TGTGCCAGTACCCCCCAAGGCAGGGGACGGGACACTGAAGCTTTCTTT
TRBV7-6	TRBD2	-	TRBJ2-2	CASSLTSGGAAGELFF	TGTGCCAGCAGCCTCACTAGCGGGGGGGCCGCCGGGGAGCTGTTTTTT
TRBV9	TRBD2	-	TRBJ2-5	CASSVGGGLQETQYF	TGTGCCAGCAGCGTCGGGGGGGGCCTCCAAGAGACCCAGTACTTC
TRBV28	-	-	TRBJ1-4	CASRNQGRNEKLFF	TGTGCCAGCAGGAACCAGGGTCGGAATGAAAAACTGTTTTTT
TRBV5-1	-	-	TRBJ1-1	CASSLLGDSAEAFF	TGCGCCAGCAGCTTGTTGGGGGATTCCGCTGAAGCTTTCTTT
TRBV5-4	-	-	TRBJ2-3	CASKRAPTGTDTQYF	TGTGCCAGCAAAAGGGCCCCCACAGGGACAGATACGCAGTATTTT
TRBV10-3	-	-	TRBJ1-2	CAISAGSYGYTF	TGTGCCATCAGTGCTGGGAGCTATGGCTACACTTTC
TRBV7-9	-	-	TRBJ1-4	CASRQTGFTNEKLFF	TGTGCCAGCAGACAAACAGGGTTTACTAATGAAAAACTGTTTTTT
TRBV11-2	-	-	TRBJ2-1	CASSLVRRDRYNEQFF	TGTGCCAGCAGCTTAGTACGTCGTGACAGATACAATGAGCAGTTCTTC
TRBV4-2	TRBD1	-	TRBJ1-3	CASSQESGGSGNTIYF	TGTGCCAGCAGCCAAGAGTCAGGGGGCTCGGGAAACACCATATATTTT
TRBV19	TRBD2	-	TRBJ2-1	CASRPRGGIYNEQFF	TGTGCCAGTAGGCCGCGGGGGGGCATCTACAATGAGCAGTTCTTC
TRBV19	-	-	TRBJ1-5	CASRQREGGQPQHF	TGTGCCAGTAGGCAGAGGGAAGGGGGTCAGCCCCAGCATTTT
TRBV7-2	TRBD2	once	TRBJ2-3	CASSSRAGGGTDTQYF	TGTGCCAGCAGCAGTAGAGCGGGGGGGGGCACAGATACGCAGTATTTT
TRBV7-2	-	-	TRBJ1-2	CASSLSLGREGDGYTF	TGTGCCAGCAGCCTCTCCTTGGGGAGGGAAGGGGATGGCTACACCTTC
TRBV5-1	-	-	TRBJ1-1	CASSLGTGMNTEAFF	TGCGCCAGCAGCTTAGGGACGGGGATGAACACTGAAGCTTTCTTT
TRBV11-3	TRBD1	-	TRBJ2-1	CASSLGDSYNEQFF	TGTGCCAGCAGCTTAGGGGACAGCTACAATGAGCAGTTCTTC
TRBV21-1	-	-	TRBJ1-3	CASSKADRGSGNTIYF	TGTGCCAGCAGCAAGGCGGACAGGGGGTCTGGAAACACCATATATTTT
TRBV7-3	TRBD2	once	TRBJ2-1	CASSPTSDNEQFF	TGTGCCAGCAGCCCTACTAGCGACAATGAGCAGTTCTTC
TRBV7-2	TRBD1	-	TRBJ2-1	CASSWGQGGFNEQFF	TGTGCCAGCAGCTGGGGACAGGGGGGCTTCAATGAGCAGTTCTTC
TRBV7-2	TRBD1	-	TRBJ1-1	CASRYGTANTEAFF	TGTGCCAGCAGATACGGGACAGCGAACACTGAAGCTTTCTTT
TRBV30	-	once	TRBJ2-3	CAWRLSDTQYF	TGTGCCTGGAGGTTGTCCGATACGCAGTATTTT
TRBV5-1	-	-	TRBJ2-3	CASSSPPDTQYF	TGCGCCAGCAGCTCGCCCCCAGATACGCAGTATTTT
TRBV28	TRBD1	-	TRBJ1-2	CASSLNGQGGGYTF	TGTGCCAGCAGTTTAAATGGACAGGGTGGTGGCTACACCTTC
TRBV7-2	-	-	TRBJ1-3	CASSFVGASGNTIYF	TGTGCCAGCAGCTTTGTCGGGGCCTCTGGAAACACCATATATTTT
TRBV5-6	-	-	TRBJ2-2	CASSLAGTDKTGELFF	TGTGCCAGCAGCTTGGCCGGGACGGACAAGACCGGGGAGCTGTTTTTT
TRBV5-8	-	-	TRBJ2-7	CASSLFHPGAYEQYF	TGTGCCAGCAGCTTGTTTCACCCCGGGGCGTACGAGCAGTACTTC
TRBV10-3	-	-	TRBJ2-2	CAISRTGTGELFF	TGTGCCATCAGCAGGACCGGGACCGGGGAGCTGTTTTTT
TRBV15	-	-	TRBJ1-3	CATSREGLGNTIYF	TGTGCCACCAGCAGAGAAGGTTTAGGAAACACCATATATTTT
TRBV5-4	-	-	TRBJ2-5	CASSLRTVQETQYF	TGTGCCAGCAGCCTAAGGACAGTACAAGAGACCCAGTACTTC
TRBV28	TRBD1	-	TRBJ1-1	CASSPPGGNTEAFF	TGTGCCAGCAGTCCTCCAGGGGGGAACACTGAAGCTTTCTTT
TRBV2	-	-	TRBJ2-7	CASVASRGAGEQYF	TGTGCCAGCGTGGCTAGTAGGGGGGCAGGTGAGCAGTACTTC
TRBV27	-	-	TRBJ1-4	CASSFGRQEGEKLFF	TGTGCCAGCAGTTTCGGTCGGCAGGAGGGCGAAAAACTGTTTTTT
TRBV2	TRBD1	-	TRBJ2-7	CASRPGQGFDEQYF	TGTGCCAGCAGACCCGGACAGGGATTTGACGAGCAGTACTTC
TRBV2	-	-	TRBJ1-1	CATTGLSEAFF	TGTGCCACAACAGGGCTCTCTGAAGCTTTCTTT
TRBV7-3	-	-	TRBJ1-5	CASSPRNNQPQHF	TGTGCCAGCAGCCCCCGGAACAATCAGCCCCAGCATTTT
TRBV5-6	-	-	TRBJ2-7	CASSLLQGGEQYF	TGTGCCAGCAGCTTGTTACAGGGAGGCGAGCAGTACTTC
TRBV7-8	TRBD2	-	TRBJ2-2	CASRSKRGGHTGELFF	TGTGCCAGCAGGTCGAAGCGGGGGGGCCACACCGGGGAGCTGTTTTTT
TRBV19	-	once	TRBJ1-2	CASSHPGGYVDGYTF	TGTGCCAGTAGCCATCCTGGGGGATACGTCGATGGCTACACCTTC
TRBV7-9	-	-	TRBJ2-3	CASSLDYTQYF	TGTGCCAGCAGCTTAGATTATACGCAGTATTTT